The T cell receptor (beta chain) described here comes from a study of early T cells in non-severe SARS-CoV-2 infection (dated by TCRdb to about 2021). As for the study more broadly: TCR sequencing used bulk RNA from unsorted whole blood, so alpha and beta chains could not be paired. The paper as a whole reports these results and caveats: VDJdb matching was skewed toward anti-spike CD8 responses and likely underestimated virus-specific expansions by missing private and CD4 specificities.

About this clonotype: No cognate antigen has been identified for it. Base qualities were left out, and no much larger clone turns up one base away.

A case-control design nested within a healthcare worker cohort in London, UK, was used, with weekly nasopharyngeal swab PCR tests and blood sampling performed. Between 23 and 31 March 2020, the week of the UK lockdown, healthcare workers were enrolled and then followed up weekly for as long as 16 weeks. The library was obtained by 5' RACE. Sequencing was performed on a NextSeq 500. The TCR library protocol attached unique molecular identifiers to individual cDNA molecules to correct for sequencing error and PCR bias. Sequencing covered both TCR alpha and beta chains, and within each sample the abundances of alpha and beta sequences were tightly co-correlated. Per the original workflow: V gene, J gene and CDR3 annotation of TCR sequences was performed with Decombinator V4. TCRs were defined as expanded if a significant change between any two time points was detected under a Poisson model with p below 0.0001. Abundances of TCRs were expressed as counts per million after normalisation to the total number of TCRs sequenced in each sample. TRAV1-2 paired with TRAJ12, TRAJ20 or TRAJ33 defined MAIT TCRs, while TRAV10 paired with TRAJ18 defined iNKT TCRs. A search of VDJdb, accessed on 1 November 2021, was run for TCRs annotated to CMV, EBV and SARS-CoV-2, with TCRs annotated for multiple antigens excluded. Through fastp at Q25 and MiXCR, TCRdb rebuilt clones from the public reads, retaining in-frame beta chains. Rows with one shared CDR3 protein collapse into an entry with the most common genes and DNA. What appears here as the V and J calls and clone size reflects TCRdb's work, not the paper's. The sample has fewer than 85,000 distinct CDR3 sequences on record, over 9% of them singletons. 9.5% to 15% of the sample comes from the top ten.

The cysteine opens and the phenylalanine closes a CDR3 of 12 amino acids. Only CDR3 DNA is held: 36 bases, read in frame from base 1. CDR1 and CDR2 (SQVTM, ANQGSEA) derive from the germline V gene. Trimming costs V 6 bases and J 10 bases, and their ends lie 16 bases apart. This sequence originates from an adult who was a healthcare worker with PCR-confirmed SARS-CoV-2 infection or an uninfected control (not recorded which). The chain uses TRBV29-1 and TRBJ2-1; TRBD1 is a weak D gene call, 6 bases matching. Sequenced material: whole blood, taken at baseline. The CDR3 is CSVVDRSWEQFF. The DNA sequence reads TGCAGCGTCGTTGACAGGTCGTGGGAGCAGTTCTTC.